These 29 T cell receptor beta chains came from one sample sequenced in a study of T cell repertoires in cytomegalovirus infection. No antigen is known for these receptors. TCRdb independently ran MiXCR on the reads; one entry per CDR3 protein. This table has hundreds of thousands of distinct CDR3 sequences, roughly 30% appearing once. The sequences come from cultured CD8+ T cells from PBMCs, collected from culture after CMV antigen stimulation. The receptor source for this set is a human donor in good health (CMV status not recorded). Some clones in this sample may be carry-over from other donors' samples.

In its sample, this clonotype was seen a few times. The gene calls are TRBV4-1 and TRBJ1-1; D gene uncertain. With 2 bases removed from V and 1 base from J, the gap between germline ends came to 8 bases. This CDR3 has 14 residues. Germline values: CDR1 MGHRA, CDR2 YSYEKL. CDR3 protein: CASSQPTWNTEAFF. The CDR3 bases are TGCGCCAGCAGCCAACCTACCTGGAACACTGAAGCTTTCTTT.

Concerning this clonotype itself: With a much larger clone just one base away, this may be a read error. The chain joins TRBV7-9 to TRBJ2-2; D possibly corresponds to TRBD2 (6 bases). CDR1 is SEHNR and CDR2 is FQNEAQ in the germline V gene (reference sequence). This CDR3 is 16 amino acids long. CDR3 sequence reads: CASSLLEGRNIGELFF. The DNA of the CDR3 is TGTGCCAGCAGCTTATTGGAGGGGCGGAACATCGGGGAGCTGTTTTTT.

This clonotype has a handful of counts. The germline gene is not matched at one end of the junction; a read error may be the cause. The rearrangement joins TRBV14 to TRBJ2-7, with no clear D. The CDR3 extends over 12 amino acids. Germline loops: CDR1 SGHDN, CDR2 FVKESK. The CDR3 sequence is CASSQDQYEQYF. DNA of the CDR3: TGTGCCAGTAGCCAAGATCAGTACGAGCAGTACTTC.

This chain joins TRBV5-6 and TRBJ1-4; TRBD1 might be the D (6 bases). The CDR3 covers 14 residues. Trimming took 4 bases from V and 7 from J, leaving 14 bases between them. Germline CDR1 reads SGHDT; CDR2 reads YYEEEE. In nucleotides, the CDR3 is TGTGCCAGCAGCGGGGGCCGGCCTGGTGAAAAACTGTTTTTT. Translating gives CASSGGRPGEKLFF.

This clonotype was counted at least ten times. The chain combines TRBV7-6 with TRBJ2-7, with 9 bases matching TRBD2. J was trimmed by 6 bases and V by 2 bases; bases with no gene match: 5. CDR3 length: 14 residues. Germline V gene lookup returns CDR1 SGHVS and CDR2 FNYEAQ. CDR3 sequence (DNA): TGTGCCAGCAGCTTATGGCGGGGGGGGGTCGAGCAGTACGTC. This codes for CASSLWRGGVEQYV.

There are a few counts of this clonotype. CDR3 in amino acids: CASSLGGLGNYGYTF. The DNA of the CDR3 is TGTGCCAGCAGCCTCGGGGGGTTAGGCAACTATGGCTACACCTTC. This chain connects TRBV5-4 to TRBJ1-2; D is possibly TRBD1 (5 bases). The V gene's germline CDR1 is SGHNT and CDR2 YYREEE (reference sequence). The CDR3 is 15 amino acids. V gave up 4 bases and J gave up 2 bases, with 15 bases separating them.

The gene calls are TRBV27 and TRBJ2-1, with D possibly TRBD1 on 5 matching bases. The CDR3 loop spans 18 amino acids. The germline V gene encodes CDR1 MNHEY and CDR2 SMNVEV (reference sequence). V was clipped by 3 bases and J by 7 bases, with 25 bases between them. CDR3 nucleotide sequence: TGTGCCAGCAGTTTCGCACTCCAGGGTACCTCGGTGTTGAATGAGCAGTTCTTC. As protein: CASSFALQGTSVLNEQFF.

V is TRBV12-3 or TRBV12-4 and J is TRBJ1-2, with D maybe TRBD1 (5 bases). CDR3 length: 15 amino acids. Trimming removed 3 bases from V and 4 bases from J, with 15 bases in between. CDR3 nucleotides: TGTGCCAGCAGTTTTGGCGGGGGAGGTAGCTATGGCTACACCTTC. Amino acid sequence: CASSFGGGGSYGYTF.

V usage is TRBV4-1 and J usage is TRBJ2-3, with TRBD2 identical over 8 bases. There are 20 residues in the CDR3. V lost 0 bases and J lost 1; bases outside the gene matches: 15. CDR1 and CDR2 (germline): MGHRA, YSYEKL. In DNA form, the CDR3 reads TGCGCCAGCAGCCAAGACCTCCTGGGTCGGGGGGGCGTGGGCACAGATACGCAGTATTTT. It encodes CASSQDLLGRGGVGTDTQYF.

Ten or more counts support this clonotype. V gene TRBV12-3 or TRBV12-4 combines with J gene TRBJ1-1; 12 bases map to TRBD1. With V trimmed by 2 bases and J by 4 bases, 8 bases remained unmatched. The CDR3 runs 17 residues. CDR3 DNA: TGTGCCAGCAGTTTACCGACCGGGACAGGGGGCACCACTGAAGCTTTCTTT. Protein: CASSLPTGTGGTTEAFF.

The chain is built from TRBV5-6 and TRBJ1-5; 9 bases match TRBD1. This CDR3 is 15 amino acids long. The junction had 5 bases not matched to a gene; V was cut back by 0 bases and J by 7 bases. Per germline, CDR1 SGHDT and CDR2 YYEEEE. CDR3: CASSLDRGQSQPQHF. The CDR3 bases are TGTGCCAGCAGCTTGGACAGGGGGCAAAGCCAGCCCCAGCATTTT. The full variable domain, with the rest looked up from reference TRBV5-6 and TRBJ1-5, is DAGVTQSPTHLIKTRGQQVTLRCSPKSGHDTVSWYQQALGQGPQFIFQYYEEEERQRGNFPDRFSGHQFPNYSSELNVNALLLGDSALYLCASSLDRGQSQPQHFGDGTRLSIL.

V is TRBV28 and J is TRBJ2-6, with 9 bases lining up with TRBD1. Trimming cost V 5 bases and J 0 bases; bases outside gene matches: 11. The CDR3 runs to 19 residues. Germline V gene lookup returns CDR1 MDHEN and CDR2 SYDVKM. The CDR3 here is CASSTWTGDSGSGANVLTF. As DNA, the CDR3 is TGTGCCAGCAGTACTTGGACAGGGGATAGCGGCTCTGGGGCCAACGTCCTGACTTTC. The variable domain in full, completed from reference TRBV28 and TRBJ2-6, reads DVKVTQSSRYLVKRTGEKVFLECVQDMDHENMFWYRQDPGLGLRLIYFSYDVKMKEKGDIPEGYSVSREKKERFSLILESASTNQTSMYLCASSTWTGDSGSGANVLTFGAGSRLTVL.

The rearrangement uses TRBV6-6 and TRBJ1-5; D remains unclear. V lost 3 bases to trimming and J lost 0 bases, with 15 bases between them. Germline V gives CDR1 MNHNY, CDR2 SVGAGI (reference sequence). The CDR3 runs to 17 residues. The DNA of the CDR3 is TGTGCCAGCAGTTATGACCTCATAAACTATAGCAATCAGCCCCAGCATTTT. It encodes CASSYDLINYSNQPQHF.

Only a few counts were recorded for this clonotype. The chain links TRBV5-5 to TRBJ1-2; TRBD1 agrees at 7 bases. The CDR3 contains 14 residues. The V gene end was trimmed by 4 bases and the J gene end by 1 base; junction bases not matched to a gene: 4. The germline V gene has CDR1 SGHKS and CDR2 YYEKEE (reference sequence). The DNA of the CDR3 is TGTGCCAGCAGCCCAGGGGGGTATAACTATGGCTACACCTTC. It codes for CASSPGGYNYGYTF.

This clonotype was counted between two and nine times. The chain links TRBV6-1 to TRBJ2-7, with 9 bases identical to TRBD1. CDR3 length: 16 residues. With V trimmed by 2 bases and J by 0 bases, 5 bases remained unmatched. Germline-derived CDR1 and CDR2 are MNHNS and SASEGT. In DNA, the CDR3 is TGTGCCAGCAGTGAAAGGGGGACAGGGAGCTCCTACGAGCAGTACGTC. It is translated as CASSERGTGSSYEQYV.

The gene calls are TRBV28 and TRBJ2-2; 7 bases fit TRBD2. J lost 1 base, V lost 2 bases, and 7 bases had no gene match. The CDR3 has 17 amino acids. The germline V gene has CDR1 MDHEN and CDR2 SYDVKM. CDR3 in DNA: TGTGCCAGCAGTTTACTGGGGGACTACCTGAACACCGGGGAGCTGTTTTTT. Translated, it gives CASSLLGDYLNTGELFF.

This clonotype has only a few counts. This rearrangement joins TRBV29-1 to TRBJ1-1; possibly TRBD1 for D (5 bases). This CDR3 comprises 14 residues. Germline V CDR1 and CDR2: SQVTM, ANQGSEA. Trimming removed 6 bases at V and 0 bases at J, with 14 bases between. CDR3 residues: CSVPLGRLNTEAFF. As DNA, the CDR3 is TGCAGCGTCCCCTTGGGGCGGTTGAACACTGAAGCTTTCTTT.

This clonotype appeared many times. V and J are TRBV7-6 and TRBJ2-3, with unresolved D. Germline loops: CDR1 SGHVS, CDR2 FNYEAQ. The CDR3 totals 14 residues. Trimming removed 1 base from V and 1 base from J, with 6 bases in between. The CDR3 region has the DNA TGTGCCAGCAGCTTAGGAGAGGGCACAGATACGCAGTATTTT. This sequence encodes CASSLGEGTDTQYF.

The J gene is TRBJ2-3, the V gene TRBV6-1, with D perhaps TRBD1 (6 bases). This CDR3 comprises 16 residues. V lost 6 bases and J lost 0, with 16 bases in between. The V gene's germline CDR1 is MNHNS and CDR2 SASEGT. CDR3 amino acids: CASRSGARGSTDTQYF. In nucleotides, the CDR3 is TGTGCCAGCAGATCCGGGGCCAGGGGAAGCACAGATACGCAGTATTTT.

This clonotype was recorded at least ten times. The chain joins TRBV7-6 to TRBJ2-5, with 12 nucleotides matching TRBD2. The CDR3 totals 14 residues. The V gene's germline CDR1 is SGHVS and CDR2 FNYEAQ. V lost 7 bases and J lost 3; bases outside the gene matches: 3. In nucleotides, the CDR3 is TGTGCCAGCACCTGGACTAGCGGGGAAGAGACCCAGTACTTC. Amino acid sequence: CASTWTSGEETQYF. The whole variable domain, filled in from reference TRBV7-6 and TRBJ2-5, reads GAGVSQSPRYKVTKRGQDVALRCDPISGHVSLYWYRQALGQGPEFLTYFNYEAQQDKSGLPNDRFSAERPEGSISTLTIQRTEQRDSAMYRCASTWTSGEETQYFGPGTRLLVL.

V gene TRBV7-6 combines with J gene TRBJ2-7; D uncertain. CDR3 size: 16 residues. Trimming left V 0 bases short and J 0 bases short, with 12 bases between. Germline values: CDR1 SGHVS, CDR2 FNYEAQ. The CDR3 protein is CASSLAGWPGSYEQYV. CDR3 in DNA: TGTGCCAGCAGCTTAGCCGGTTGGCCCGGCTCCTACGAGCAGTACGTC.

This clonotype was observed once. One junction end disagrees with the germline gene, perhaps due to a read error. V usage is TRBV12-3 or TRBV12-4 and J usage is TRBJ2-3, with 9 positions matching TRBD2. The CDR3 is 12 residues long. In DNA, the CDR3 is TGTGCCAGCAGTTTAGGAACTAGCGGGTTGCATTTT. It codes for CASSLGTSGLHF.

The chain has TRBV27 and TRBJ2-3, with D maybe TRBD2 (5 bases). The CDR3 extends over 15 amino acids. V was pared by 2 bases and J by 5 bases, with 14 bases between. CDR1 and CDR2 from the germline V gene are MNHEY and SMNVEV (reference sequence). The CDR3 loop reads CASSLATRRIDTQYF. CDR3 DNA: TGTGCCAGCAGTTTAGCAACTAGAAGGATAGATACGCAGTATTTT.

V is TRBV6-5 and J is TRBJ2-1; TRBD1 agrees at 10 bases. The CDR3 sequence is 12 residues long. Trimming cost V 7 bases and J 7 bases; bases outside gene matches: 1. CDR1 is MNHEY, CDR2 SVGAGI, per germline. CDR3 DNA sequence: TGTGCCAGCAAGGACAGGGGGAATGAGCAGTTCTTC. It specifies CASKDRGNEQFF.

In DNA, the CDR3 is TGTGCCAGCATCGCCAGGGATGAGGCGACCCAGTACTTC. Protein: CASIARDEATQYF. V is TRBV12-3 or TRBV12-4 and J is TRBJ2-5; D is perhaps TRBD1 (5 bases). This CDR3 has 13 amino acids. Trimming left V 7 bases short and J 7 bases short, with 16 bases between.

The chain joins TRBV6-2 or TRBV6-3 to TRBJ2-7, with TRBD1 identical over 11 bases. Losses at the gene ends were 2 bases for V and 4 bases for J; bases not matched to a gene: 4. The CDR3 is made up of 15 amino acids. From germline, CDR1 is MNHEY and CDR2 SVGEGT. CDR3 residues: CASSYLGQGAYEQYF. For the CDR3, the DNA is TGTGCCAGCAGTTACCTAGGACAGGGGGCTTACGAGCAGTACTTC.

About this clonotype itself: Sequence at one end of the junction differs from germline and may be a read error. The V and J genes are TRBV4-1 and TRBJ2-1, with TRBD1 matching over 9 bases. CDR1 and CDR2 (germline): MGHRA, YSYEKL. The length of the CDR3 is 14 residues. This CDR3 is CASTPGQGYNEQCF. The CDR3 nucleotides are TGCGCCAGCACCCCGGGACAGGGATACAATGAGCAGTGCTTC.

At least ten counts were recorded for this clonotype. The chain is built from TRBV12-3 or TRBV12-4 and TRBJ2-7, with unresolved D. This CDR3 is built from 13 residues. Deletions cut 5 bases from V and 2 bases from J, with 10 bases between. CDR3 protein: CASSPDLPYEQYV. DNA for the CDR3: TGTGCCAGCAGTCCAGATCTCCCCTACGAGCAGTACGTC.

The genes are TRBV6-2 or TRBV6-3 and TRBJ1-1; D perhaps matches TRBD1 (5 bases). The CDR3 runs 19 residues. V was pared by 6 bases and J by 0 bases, with 26 bases between. Germline V gene sequence: CDR1 MNHEY, CDR2 SVGEGT. The CDR3 sequence: CASSLLLPGPQAMNTEAFF. In nucleotides, the CDR3 is TGTGCCAGCAGCCTCCTATTGCCGGGGCCCCAGGCCATGAACACTGAAGCTTTCTTT.